This T cell receptor (beta chain) is from a study of T cells in Graves' hyperthyroidism and ophthalmopathy. Study-wide results and caveats: Peripheral blood also featured most of the thyroid clonotypes expanded above 0.001. Ophthalmopathy, which appeared later, was predicted by the model a median around 6 months before onset.

V was clipped by 1 base and J by 10 bases, with 19 bases between them. The CDR3 sequence is 15 residues long. The V gene's germline CDR1 is SGHTA and CDR2 FQGNSA. Each 10 ml fresh peripheral blood draw supplied the PBMCs. Using RNA transcripts as the source, TCR beta CDR3 regions were amplified. The TCR CDR3 was amplified in a first-round RT-PCR using the HTBI primer set. One entry per CDR3 protein results from TCRdb running MiXCR on the multiplex PCR reads. The sample yields more than 450,000 distinct CDR3 sequences, 12% to 15% seen once. Worth noting for this clonotype: Antigen specificity is unknown.

This chain links TRBV7-2 with TRBJ2-5; perhaps TRBD2 as D (6 bases). This sequence originates from a woman in her thirties or forties with Graves' hyperthyroidism. The sequencing sample was made of blood. CDR3 DNA: TGTGCCAGCAGCTTAGGAGGAGAACCCGGAGGGAACCAGTACTTC. This codes for CASSLGGEPGGNQYF.